Sequencing of this TCR beta chain was carried out in a study of cytomegalovirus exposure and HLA in healthy donors. Primers included in the PCR were 60 Vbeta and 13 Jbeta primers. Method: immunoSEQ multiplex PCR; TCRdb's copy keeps in-frame clones and lacks some. This table has about 98,000 clones, over 65% appearing once. Study-level findings and limits: Investigators reported some 150 TCR beta chains as tied to cytomegalovirus. Among TCR sequences, most were rare, though some public TCRs appeared in many donors.

The V and J ends lost 5 bases and 0 bases respectively, with 14 bases between them. Germline V gene lookup returns CDR1 WSHSY and CDR2 SAAADI. This CDR3 has 15 amino acids. Notes on this clone: Its antigen remains unidentified.

The sequence was collected from a male donor in good health and CMV-seronegative. The material sequenced was PBMCs. The rearrangement links TRBV10-2 to TRBJ2-7; TRBD1 is a possible D gene (6 bases). This CDR3 is CASSSDRSTSYEQYF. The CDR3 nucleotides are TGCGCCAGCAGTTCGGACAGATCCACCTCCTACGAGCAGTACTTC.